This T cell receptor beta chain stems from a study of blood T cell repertoires in COVID-19. Study background: Samples of COVID-19 (acute and convalescent) were obtained from the United States, Italy and Spain.

With 0 bases clipped from V and 2 bases from J, the junction kept 1 base outside the gene matches. The CDR3 is 16 amino acids. Germline V gene sequence: CDR1 KGHSH, CDR2 LQKENI. Repertoires were generated with immunoSEQ multiplex PCR, while TCRdb's copy carries only in-frame clones and drops some. The sample has under 200,000 clones; about 86% are singletons. What was sequenced was peripheral blood. The TCR sequence derives from a woman in her 70s with COVID-19, enrolled during active disease. The chain is built from TRBV18 and TRBJ1-6, with 7 bases lining up with TRBD1. CDR3 in amino acids: CASSPPGGAYNSPLHF. The CDR3 DNA is TGTGCCAGCTCACCACCAGGGGGCGCCTATAATTCACCCCTCCACTTT.